This T cell receptor (beta chain) was identified during a study of T cells after yellow fever vaccination. Study-level background: The SMART-Seq v4 Ultra Low Input method served to prepare the low-cell-number fractions.

Study results and limitations: Booster samples showed a return of most primary-vaccination clones (around 96% CD4, 88% CD8).

This clonotype was seen ten or more times. Its antigen is as yet unknown. TCRdb processed the 5' RACE reads anew with MiXCR; each CDR3 protein has one entry. The repertoire consists of about 69,000 distinct CDR3 sequences, with around 6.2% occurring once and the leading ten covering around 2.1%. J was trimmed by 6 bases and V by 2 bases; bases with no gene match: 6. The CDR3 extends over 15 amino acids. Germline V gene data show CDR1 as SGHTA and CDR2 as FQGNSA. This TCR was recovered from a man between 18 and 29 years old who received the YFV17D yellow fever vaccine. This rearrangement joins TRBV7-2 to TRBJ2-4; 8 bases line up with TRBD1. The material was CD4+ T cells sorted from PBMCs, obtained less than 16 days after the first yellow fever vaccination. The CDR3 DNA follows: TGTGCCAGCAGCTTAAGAGGACAGGGAGGAAACATTCAGTACTTC. Its translation: CASSLRGQGGNIQYF.